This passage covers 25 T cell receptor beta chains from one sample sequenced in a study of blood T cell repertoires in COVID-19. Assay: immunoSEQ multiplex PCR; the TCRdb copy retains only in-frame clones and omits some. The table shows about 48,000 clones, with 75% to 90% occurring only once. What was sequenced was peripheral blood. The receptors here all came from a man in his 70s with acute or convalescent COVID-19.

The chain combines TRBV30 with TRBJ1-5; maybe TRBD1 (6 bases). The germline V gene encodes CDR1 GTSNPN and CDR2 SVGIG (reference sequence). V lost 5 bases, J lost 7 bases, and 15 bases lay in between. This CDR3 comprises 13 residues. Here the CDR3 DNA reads TGTGCCTGGCAGGTAACGGGGGGCCAGCCCCAGCATTTT. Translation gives CAWQVTGGQPQHF.

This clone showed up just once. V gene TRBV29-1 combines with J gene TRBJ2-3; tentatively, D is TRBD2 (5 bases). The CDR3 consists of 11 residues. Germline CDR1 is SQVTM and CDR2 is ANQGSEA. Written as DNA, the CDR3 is TGCAGTCCTATGGGAGCGGATACGCAGTATTTT. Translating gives CSPMGADTQYF.

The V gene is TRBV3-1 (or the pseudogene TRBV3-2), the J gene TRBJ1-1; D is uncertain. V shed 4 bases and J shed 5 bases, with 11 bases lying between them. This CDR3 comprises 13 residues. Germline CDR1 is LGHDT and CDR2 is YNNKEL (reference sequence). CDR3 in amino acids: CASSPSAGTEAFF. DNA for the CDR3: TGTGCCAGCAGCCCATCGGCGGGAACTGAAGCTTTCTTT.

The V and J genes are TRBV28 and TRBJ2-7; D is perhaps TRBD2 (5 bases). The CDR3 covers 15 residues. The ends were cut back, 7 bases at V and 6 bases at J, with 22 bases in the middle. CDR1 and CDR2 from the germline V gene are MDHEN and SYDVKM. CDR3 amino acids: CASTLTPRASGEQYF. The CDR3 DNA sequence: TGTGCCAGCACCCTAACACCTCGGGCGAGCGGCGAGCAGTACTTC.

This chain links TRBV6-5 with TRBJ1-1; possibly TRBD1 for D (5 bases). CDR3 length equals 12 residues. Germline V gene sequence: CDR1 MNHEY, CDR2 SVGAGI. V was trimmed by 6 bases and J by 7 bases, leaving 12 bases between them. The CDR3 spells CASRETANEAFF. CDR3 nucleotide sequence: TGTGCCAGCAGAGAGACAGCCAATGAAGCTTTCTTT.

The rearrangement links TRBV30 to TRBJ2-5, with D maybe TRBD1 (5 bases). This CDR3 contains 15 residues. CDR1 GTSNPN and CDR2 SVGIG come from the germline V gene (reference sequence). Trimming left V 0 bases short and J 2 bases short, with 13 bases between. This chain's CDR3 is CAWSVGYDSQETQYF. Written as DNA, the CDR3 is TGTGCCTGGAGTGTTGGATACGACAGTCAAGAGACCCAGTACTTC.

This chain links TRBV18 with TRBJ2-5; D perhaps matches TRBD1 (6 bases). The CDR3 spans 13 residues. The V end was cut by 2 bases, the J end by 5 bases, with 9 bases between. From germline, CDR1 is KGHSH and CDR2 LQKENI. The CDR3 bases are TGTGCCAGCTCACCAGGGGGCCGGGAGACCCAGTACTTC. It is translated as CASSPGGRETQYF.

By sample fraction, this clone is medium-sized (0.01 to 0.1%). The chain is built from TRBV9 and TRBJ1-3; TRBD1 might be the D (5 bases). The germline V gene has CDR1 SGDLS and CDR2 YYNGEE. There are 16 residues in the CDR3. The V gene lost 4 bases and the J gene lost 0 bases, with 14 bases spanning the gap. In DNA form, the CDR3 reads TGTGCCAGCAGCCCCGGCTACAGGAGCTCTGGAAACACCATATATTTT. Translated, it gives CASSPGYRSSGNTIYF.

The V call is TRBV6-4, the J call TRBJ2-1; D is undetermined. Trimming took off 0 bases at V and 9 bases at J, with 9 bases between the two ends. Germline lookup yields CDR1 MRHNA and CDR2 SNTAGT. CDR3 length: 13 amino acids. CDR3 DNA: TGTGCCAGCAGTGACTCGAGCGTCGGTGAGCAGTTCTTC. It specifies CASSDSSVGEQFF.

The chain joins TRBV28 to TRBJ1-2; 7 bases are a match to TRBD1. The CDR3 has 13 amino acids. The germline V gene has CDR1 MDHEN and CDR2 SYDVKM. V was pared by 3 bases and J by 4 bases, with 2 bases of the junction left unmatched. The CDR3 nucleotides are TGTGCCAGCAGTTTGCCAGGGGGCTATGGCTACACCTTC. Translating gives CASSLPGGYGYTF.

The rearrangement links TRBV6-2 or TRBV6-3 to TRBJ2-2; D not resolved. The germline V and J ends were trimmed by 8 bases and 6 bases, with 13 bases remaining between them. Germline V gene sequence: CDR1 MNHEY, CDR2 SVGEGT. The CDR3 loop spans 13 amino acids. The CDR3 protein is CASCQVLPGELFF. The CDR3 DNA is TGTGCCAGCTGCCAGGTACTACCCGGGGAGCTGTTTTTT.

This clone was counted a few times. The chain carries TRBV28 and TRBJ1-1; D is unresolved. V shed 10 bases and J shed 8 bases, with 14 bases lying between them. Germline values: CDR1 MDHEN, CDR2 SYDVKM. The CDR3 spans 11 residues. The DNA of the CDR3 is TGTGCCACCCAGGCCTCGGGGGAAGCTTTCTTT. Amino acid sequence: CATQASGEAFF.

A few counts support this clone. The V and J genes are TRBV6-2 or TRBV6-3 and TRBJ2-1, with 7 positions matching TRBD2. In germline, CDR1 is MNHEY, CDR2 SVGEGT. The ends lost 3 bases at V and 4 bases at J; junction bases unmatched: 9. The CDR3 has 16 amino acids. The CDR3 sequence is CASSYSPGLLYNEQFF. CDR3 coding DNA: TGTGCCAGCAGTTATTCCCCGGGACTACTTTACAATGAGCAGTTCTTC.

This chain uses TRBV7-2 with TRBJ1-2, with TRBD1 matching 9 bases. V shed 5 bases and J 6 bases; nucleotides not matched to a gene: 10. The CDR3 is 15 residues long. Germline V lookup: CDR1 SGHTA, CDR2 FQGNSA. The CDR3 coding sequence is TGTGCCAGCAGCACGAACAGGGGGCGCCCGGATGGCTACACCTTC. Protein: CASSTNRGRPDGYTF.

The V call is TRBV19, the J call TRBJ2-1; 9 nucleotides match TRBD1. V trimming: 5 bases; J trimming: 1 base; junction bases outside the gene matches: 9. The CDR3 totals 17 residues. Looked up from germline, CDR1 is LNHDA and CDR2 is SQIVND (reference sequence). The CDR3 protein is CASSPGQGSSSYNEQFF. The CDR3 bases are TGTGCCAGTAGTCCAGGACAGGGGAGTTCATCCTACAATGAGCAGTTCTTC.

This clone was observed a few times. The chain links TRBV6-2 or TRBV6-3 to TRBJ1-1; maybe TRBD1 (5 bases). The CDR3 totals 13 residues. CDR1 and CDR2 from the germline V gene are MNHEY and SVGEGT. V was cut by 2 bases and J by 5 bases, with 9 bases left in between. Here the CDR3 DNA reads TGTGCCAGCAGTTACGAAGCAGGGACTGAAGCTTTCTTT. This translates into CASSYEAGTEAFF.

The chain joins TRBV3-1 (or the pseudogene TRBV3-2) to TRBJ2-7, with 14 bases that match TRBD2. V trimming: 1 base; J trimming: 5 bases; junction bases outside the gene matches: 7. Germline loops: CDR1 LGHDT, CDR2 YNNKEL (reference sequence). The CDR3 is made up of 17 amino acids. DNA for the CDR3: TGTGCCAGCAGCCAAGGTTTGGGACTAGCGGGAGAAAACGAGCAGTACTTC. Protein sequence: CASSQGLGLAGENEQYF.

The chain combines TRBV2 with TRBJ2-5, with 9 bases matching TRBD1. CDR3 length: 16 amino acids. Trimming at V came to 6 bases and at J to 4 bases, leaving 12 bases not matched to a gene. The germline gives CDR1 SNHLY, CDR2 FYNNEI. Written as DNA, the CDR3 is TGTGCCAGCAGCTCCTACGCTACAGGGGGCGGAGAGACCCAGTACTTC. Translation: CASSSYATGGGETQYF.

The CDR3 reads CASSLTSGNQETQYF. The DNA of the CDR3 is TGTGCCAGCAGTTTGACTAGCGGGAACCAAGAGACCCAGTACTTC. The genes are TRBV28 and TRBJ2-5, with 11 bases lining up with TRBD2. The CDR3 runs to 15 residues. Germline-derived CDR1 and CDR2 are MDHEN and SYDVKM. Trimming at V came to 3 bases and at J to 0 bases, leaving 0 bases not matched to a gene.

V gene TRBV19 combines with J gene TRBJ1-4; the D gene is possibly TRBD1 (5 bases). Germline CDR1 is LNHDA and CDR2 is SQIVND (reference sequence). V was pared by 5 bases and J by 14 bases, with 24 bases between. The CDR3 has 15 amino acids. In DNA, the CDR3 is TGTGCCAGTAGTCCCAGCGGGGCGACATCTACAAATCTGTTTTTT. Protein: CASSPSGATSTNLFF.

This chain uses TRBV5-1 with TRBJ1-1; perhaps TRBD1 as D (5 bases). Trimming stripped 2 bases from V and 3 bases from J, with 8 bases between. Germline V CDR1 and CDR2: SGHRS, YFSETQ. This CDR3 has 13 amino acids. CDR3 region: CASSFGRDTEAFF. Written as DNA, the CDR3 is TGCGCCAGCAGCTTTGGCAGGGACACTGAAGCTTTCTTT.

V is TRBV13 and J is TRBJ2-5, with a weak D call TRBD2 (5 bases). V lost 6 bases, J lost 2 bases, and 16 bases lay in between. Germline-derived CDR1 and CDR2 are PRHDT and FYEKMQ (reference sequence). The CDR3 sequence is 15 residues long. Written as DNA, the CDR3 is TGTGCCAGCAGTCGCGACGGACTCTCACAAGAGACCCAGTACTTC. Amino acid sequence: CASSRDGLSQETQYF.

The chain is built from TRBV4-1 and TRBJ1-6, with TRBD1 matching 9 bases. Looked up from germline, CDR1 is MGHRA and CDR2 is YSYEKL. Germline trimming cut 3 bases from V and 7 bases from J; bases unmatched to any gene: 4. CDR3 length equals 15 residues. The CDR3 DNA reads TGCGCCAGCAGCCAGGACAGGGGTGGAAATTCACCCCTCCACTTT. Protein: CASSQDRGGNSPLHF.

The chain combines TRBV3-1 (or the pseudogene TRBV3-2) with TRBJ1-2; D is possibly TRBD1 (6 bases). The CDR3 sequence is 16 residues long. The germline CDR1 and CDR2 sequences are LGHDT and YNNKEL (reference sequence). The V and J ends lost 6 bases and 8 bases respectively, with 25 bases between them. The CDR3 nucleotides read TGTGCCAGCAGAACCTCCCCGGACAGTGGGGCCTCGGGCTACACCTTC. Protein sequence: CASRTSPDSGASGYTF.

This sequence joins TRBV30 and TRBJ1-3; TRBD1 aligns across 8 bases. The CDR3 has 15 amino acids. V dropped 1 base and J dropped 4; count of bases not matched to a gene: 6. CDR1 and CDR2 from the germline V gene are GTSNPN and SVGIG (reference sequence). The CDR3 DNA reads TGTGCCTGGAGTGGGACAGGGTTATTGGGAAACACCATATATTTT. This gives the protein CAWSGTGLLGNTIYF.